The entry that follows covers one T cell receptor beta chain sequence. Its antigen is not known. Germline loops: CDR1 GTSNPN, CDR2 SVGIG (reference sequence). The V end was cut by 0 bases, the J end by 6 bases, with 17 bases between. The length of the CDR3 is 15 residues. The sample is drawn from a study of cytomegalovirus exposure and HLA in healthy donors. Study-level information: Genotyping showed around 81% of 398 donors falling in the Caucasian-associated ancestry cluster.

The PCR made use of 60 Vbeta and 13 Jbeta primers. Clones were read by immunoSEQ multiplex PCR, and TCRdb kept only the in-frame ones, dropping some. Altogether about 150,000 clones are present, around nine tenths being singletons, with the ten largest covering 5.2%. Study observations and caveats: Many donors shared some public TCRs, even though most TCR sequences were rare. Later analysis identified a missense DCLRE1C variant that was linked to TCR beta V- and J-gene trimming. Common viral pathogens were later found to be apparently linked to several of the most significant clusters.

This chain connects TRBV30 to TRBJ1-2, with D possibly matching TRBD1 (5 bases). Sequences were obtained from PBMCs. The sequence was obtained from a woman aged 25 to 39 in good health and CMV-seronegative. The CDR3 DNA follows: TGTGCCTGGAGTGTACCTACGGGGGGGGGTAATGGCTACACCTTC. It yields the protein CAWSVPTGGGNGYTF.